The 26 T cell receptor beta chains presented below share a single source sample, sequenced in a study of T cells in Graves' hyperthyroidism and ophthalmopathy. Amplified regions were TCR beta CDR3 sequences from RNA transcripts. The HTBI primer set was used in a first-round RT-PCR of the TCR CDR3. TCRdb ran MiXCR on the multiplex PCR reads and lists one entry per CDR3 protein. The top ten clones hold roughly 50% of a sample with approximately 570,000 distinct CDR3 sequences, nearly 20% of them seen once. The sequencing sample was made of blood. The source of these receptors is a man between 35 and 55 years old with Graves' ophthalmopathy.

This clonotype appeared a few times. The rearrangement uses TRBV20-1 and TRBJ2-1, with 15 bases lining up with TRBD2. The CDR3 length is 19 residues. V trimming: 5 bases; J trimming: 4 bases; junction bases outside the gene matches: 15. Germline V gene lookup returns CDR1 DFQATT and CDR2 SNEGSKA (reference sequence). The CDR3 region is CSADPGLAGGQFNYNEQFF. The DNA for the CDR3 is TGCAGTGCTGACCCTGGACTAGCGGGAGGGCAGTTCAATTACAATGAGCAGTTCTTC.

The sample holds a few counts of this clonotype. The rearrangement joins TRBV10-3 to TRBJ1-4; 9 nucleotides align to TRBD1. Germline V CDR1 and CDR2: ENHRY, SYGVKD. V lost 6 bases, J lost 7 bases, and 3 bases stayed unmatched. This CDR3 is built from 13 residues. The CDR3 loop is CAISGTGSEKLFF. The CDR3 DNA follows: TGTGCCATCAGCGGGACAGGGAGTGAAAAACTGTTTTTT.

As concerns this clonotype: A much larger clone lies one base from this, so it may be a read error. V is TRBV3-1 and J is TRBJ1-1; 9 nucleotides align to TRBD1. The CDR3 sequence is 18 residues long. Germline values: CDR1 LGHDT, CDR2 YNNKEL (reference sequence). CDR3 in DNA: TGTGCCAGCAGCCAAGCCTCCGGGACAGGGTATCGGAACGCTGAAGCTTTCTTT. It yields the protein CASSQASGTGYRNAEAFF.

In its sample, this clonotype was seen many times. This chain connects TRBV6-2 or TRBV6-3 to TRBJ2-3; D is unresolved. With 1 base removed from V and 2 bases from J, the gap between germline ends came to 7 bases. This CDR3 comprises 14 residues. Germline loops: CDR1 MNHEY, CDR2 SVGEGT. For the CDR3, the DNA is TGTGCCAGCAGTTACTTCCGTATCACAGATACGCAGTATTTT. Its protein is CASSYFRITDTQYF.

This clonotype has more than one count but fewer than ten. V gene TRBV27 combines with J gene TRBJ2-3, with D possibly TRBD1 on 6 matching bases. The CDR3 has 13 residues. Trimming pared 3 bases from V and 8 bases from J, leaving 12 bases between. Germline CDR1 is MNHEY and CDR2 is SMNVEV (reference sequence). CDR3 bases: TGTGCCAGCAGTTTGGGGGCTCCGGCTACGCAGTATTTT. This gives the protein CASSLGAPATQYF.

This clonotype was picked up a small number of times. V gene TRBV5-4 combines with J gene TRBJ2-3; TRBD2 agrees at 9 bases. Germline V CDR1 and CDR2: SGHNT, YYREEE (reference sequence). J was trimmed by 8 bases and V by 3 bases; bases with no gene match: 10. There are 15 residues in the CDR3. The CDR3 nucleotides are TGTGCCAGCAGCTGGACTAGCGAGTCCAGGGGTACGCAGTATTTT. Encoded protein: CASSWTSESRGTQYF.

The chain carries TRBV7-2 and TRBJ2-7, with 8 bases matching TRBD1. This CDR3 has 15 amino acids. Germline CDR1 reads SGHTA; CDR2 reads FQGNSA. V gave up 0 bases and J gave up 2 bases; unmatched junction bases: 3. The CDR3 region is CASSLAAQGAYEQYF. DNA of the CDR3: TGTGCCAGCAGCTTAGCAGCACAGGGGGCCTACGAGCAGTACTTC.

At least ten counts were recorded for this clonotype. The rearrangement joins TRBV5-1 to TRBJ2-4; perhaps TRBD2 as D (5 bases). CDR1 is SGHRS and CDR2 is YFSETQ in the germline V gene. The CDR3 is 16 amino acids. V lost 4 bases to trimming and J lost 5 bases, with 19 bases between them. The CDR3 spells CASSALPVGSQNIQYF. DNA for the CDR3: TGCGCCAGCAGCGCCCTCCCGGTGGGGAGCCAAAACATTCAGTACTTC.

As DNA, the CDR3 is TGTGCCAGCAACCCGACAGGTTACCCTGAAGCTTTCTTT. Protein sequence: CASNPTGYPEAFF. The chain joins TRBV6-1 to TRBJ1-1, with a possible D match to TRBD1 (6 bases). This CDR3 is 13 amino acids long. Per germline, CDR1 MNHNS and CDR2 SASEGT. V was trimmed by 7 bases and J by 6 bases, leaving 15 bases between them.

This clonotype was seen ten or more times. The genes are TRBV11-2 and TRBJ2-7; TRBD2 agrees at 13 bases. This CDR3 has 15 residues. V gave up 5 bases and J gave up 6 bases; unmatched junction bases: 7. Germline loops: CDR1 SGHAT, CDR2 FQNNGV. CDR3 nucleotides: TGTGCCAGCAGCCCGACACTAGCGGGGGGGCCCGAGCAGTACTTC. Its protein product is CASSPTLAGGPEQYF. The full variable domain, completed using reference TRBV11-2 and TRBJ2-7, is EAGVAQSPRYKIIEKRQSVAFWCNPISGHATLYWYQQILGQGPKLLIQFQNNGVVDDSQLPKDRFSAERLKGVDSTLKIQPAKLEDSAVYLCASSPTLAGGPEQYFGPGTRLTVT.

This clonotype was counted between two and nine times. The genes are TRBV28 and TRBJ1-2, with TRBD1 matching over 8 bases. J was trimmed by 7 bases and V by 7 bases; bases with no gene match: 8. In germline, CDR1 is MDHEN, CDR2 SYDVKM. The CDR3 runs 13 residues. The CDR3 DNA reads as TGTGCCAGCATCCAGGCAGGGGGCTTTGGCTACACCTTC. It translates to CASIQAGGFGYTF.

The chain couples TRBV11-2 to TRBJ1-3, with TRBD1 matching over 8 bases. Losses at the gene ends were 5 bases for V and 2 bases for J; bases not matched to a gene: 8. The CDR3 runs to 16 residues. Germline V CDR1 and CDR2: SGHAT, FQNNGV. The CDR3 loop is CASSTRTGMAGNTIYF. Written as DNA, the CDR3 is TGTGCCAGCAGCACCAGGACAGGGATGGCTGGAAACACCATATATTTT.

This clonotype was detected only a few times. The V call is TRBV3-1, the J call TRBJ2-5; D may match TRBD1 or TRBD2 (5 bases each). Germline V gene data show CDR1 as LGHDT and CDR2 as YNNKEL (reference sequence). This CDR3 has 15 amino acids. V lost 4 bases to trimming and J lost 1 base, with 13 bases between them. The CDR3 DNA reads TGTGCCAGCAGCCGGGGGATCGGGCTCCAAGAGACCCAGTACTTC. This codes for CASSRGIGLQETQYF.

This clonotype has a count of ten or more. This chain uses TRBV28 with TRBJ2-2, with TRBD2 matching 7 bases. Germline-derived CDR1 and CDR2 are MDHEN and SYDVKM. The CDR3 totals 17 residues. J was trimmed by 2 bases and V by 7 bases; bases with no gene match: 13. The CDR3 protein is CASTSLVAGLNTGELFF. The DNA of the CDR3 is TGTGCCAGCACGTCTCTTGTAGCGGGCCTAAACACCGGGGAGCTGTTTTTT.

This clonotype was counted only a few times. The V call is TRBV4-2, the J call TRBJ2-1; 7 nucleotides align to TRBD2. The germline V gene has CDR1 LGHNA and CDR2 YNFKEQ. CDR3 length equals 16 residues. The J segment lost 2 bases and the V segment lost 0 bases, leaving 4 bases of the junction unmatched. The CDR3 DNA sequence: TGTGCCAGCAGCCAAGATCTAGCGGCAACCTACAATGAGCAGTTCTTC. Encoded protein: CASSQDLAATYNEQFF.

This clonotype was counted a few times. The DNA for the CDR3 is TGTGCCAGCAGCGTGATTACCGGCGGCGGGGAGCTGTTTTTT. Amino acids: CASSVITGGGELFF. This rearrangement joins TRBV9 to TRBJ2-2, with D hard to call. Germline V gene sequence: CDR1 SGDLS, CDR2 YYNGEE. There are 14 residues in the CDR3. V lost 2 bases and J lost 7, with 12 bases in between.

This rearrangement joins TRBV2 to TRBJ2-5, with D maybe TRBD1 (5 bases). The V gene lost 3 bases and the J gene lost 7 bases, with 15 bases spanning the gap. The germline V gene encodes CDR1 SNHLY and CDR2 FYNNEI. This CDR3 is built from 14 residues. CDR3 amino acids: CASSEVPAQGTQYF. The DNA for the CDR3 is TGTGCCAGCAGTGAGGTTCCTGCCCAGGGGACCCAGTACTTC.

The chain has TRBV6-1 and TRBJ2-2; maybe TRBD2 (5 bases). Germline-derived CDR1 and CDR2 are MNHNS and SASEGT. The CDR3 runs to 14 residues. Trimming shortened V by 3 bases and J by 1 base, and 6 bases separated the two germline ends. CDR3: CASSERVNTGELFF. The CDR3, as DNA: TGTGCCAGCAGTGAGCGGGTGAACACCGGGGAGCTGTTTTTT.

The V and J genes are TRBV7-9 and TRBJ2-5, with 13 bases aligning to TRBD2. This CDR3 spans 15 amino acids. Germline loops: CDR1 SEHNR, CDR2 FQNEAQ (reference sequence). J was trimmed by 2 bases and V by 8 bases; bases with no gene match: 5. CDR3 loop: CASVTSGGSQETQYF. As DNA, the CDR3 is TGTGCCAGCGTGACTAGCGGGGGGTCTCAAGAGACCCAGTACTTC.

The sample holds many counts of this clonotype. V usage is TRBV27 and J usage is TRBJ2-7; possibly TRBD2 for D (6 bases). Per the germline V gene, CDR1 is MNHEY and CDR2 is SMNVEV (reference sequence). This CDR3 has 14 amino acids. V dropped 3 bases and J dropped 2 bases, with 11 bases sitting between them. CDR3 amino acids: CASSLAGRTYEQYF. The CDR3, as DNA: TGTGCCAGCAGTTTGGCGGGGAGAACCTACGAGCAGTACTTC.

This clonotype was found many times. This CDR3 reads CASSRYQETQYF. In DNA form, the CDR3 reads TGTGCCAGCTCACGATACCAAGAGACCCAGTACTTC. The J gene is TRBJ2-5, the V gene TRBV18; D not certain. Germline V lookup: CDR1 KGHSH, CDR2 LQKENI. The CDR3 runs to 12 residues. The V end lost 4 bases, the J end lost 0 bases, and 3 bases lay between the germline ends.

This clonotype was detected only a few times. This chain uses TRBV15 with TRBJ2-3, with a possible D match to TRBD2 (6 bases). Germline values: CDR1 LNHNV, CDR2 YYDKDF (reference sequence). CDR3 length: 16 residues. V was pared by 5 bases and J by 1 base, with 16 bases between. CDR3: CATSSSGSGGTDTQYF. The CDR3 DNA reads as TGTGCCACCAGCTCTAGTGGTAGCGGAGGCACAGATACGCAGTATTTT.

The CDR3 protein is CASSGDTRSYEQYF. For the CDR3, the DNA is TGTGCCAGCAGTGGGGACACCCGCTCCTACGAGCAGTACTTC. This chain uses TRBV2 with TRBJ2-7, with D possibly matching TRBD1 (6 bases). The germline CDR1 and CDR2 sequences are SNHLY and FYNNEI. This CDR3 is 14 amino acids long. V lost 4 bases, J lost 0 bases, and 10 bases lay in between.

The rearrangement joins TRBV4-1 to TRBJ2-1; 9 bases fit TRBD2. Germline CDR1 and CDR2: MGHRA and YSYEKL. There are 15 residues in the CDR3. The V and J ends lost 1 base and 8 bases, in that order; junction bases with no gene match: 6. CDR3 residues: CASSQGLAGLYEQFF. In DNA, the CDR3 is TGCGCCAGCAGCCAAGGTCTAGCGGGACTCTATGAGCAGTTCTTC.

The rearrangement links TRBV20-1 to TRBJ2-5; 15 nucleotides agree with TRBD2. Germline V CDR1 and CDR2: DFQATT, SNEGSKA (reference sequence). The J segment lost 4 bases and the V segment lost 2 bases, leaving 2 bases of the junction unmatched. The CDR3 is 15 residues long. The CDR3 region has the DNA TGCAGTGCTAGAACGGGACTAGCGGGAGGAGAGACCCAGTACTTC. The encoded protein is CSARTGLAGGETQYF.

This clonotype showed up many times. The CDR3 protein is CASSLGPDQETQYF. CDR3 DNA sequence: TGCGCCAGCAGCTTGGGCCCGGACCAAGAGACCCAGTACTTC. J is TRBJ2-5 and V is TRBV5-1; no definite D call. Germline lookup yields CDR1 SGHRS and CDR2 YFSETQ. There are 14 residues in the CDR3. V lost 0 bases and J lost 0, with 6 bases in between.